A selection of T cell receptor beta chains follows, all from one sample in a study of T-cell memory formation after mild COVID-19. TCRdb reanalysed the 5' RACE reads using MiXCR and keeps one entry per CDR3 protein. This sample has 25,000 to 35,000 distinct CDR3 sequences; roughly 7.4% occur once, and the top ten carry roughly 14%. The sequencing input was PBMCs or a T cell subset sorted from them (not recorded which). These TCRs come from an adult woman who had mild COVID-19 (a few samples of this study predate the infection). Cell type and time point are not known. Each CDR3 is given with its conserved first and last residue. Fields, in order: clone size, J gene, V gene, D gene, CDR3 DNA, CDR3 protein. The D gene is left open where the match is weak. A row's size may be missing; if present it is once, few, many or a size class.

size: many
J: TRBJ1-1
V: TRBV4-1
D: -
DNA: TGCGCCAGCAGCCTCAAGACAGCTTCGAACACTGAAGCTTTCTTT
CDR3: CASSLKTASNTEAFF

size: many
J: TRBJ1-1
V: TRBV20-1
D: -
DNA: TGCAGTGCTAGTCCCAGGGCTGAAGCTTTCTTT
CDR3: CSASPRAEAFF

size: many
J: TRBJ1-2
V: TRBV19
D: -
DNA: TGTGCCAGTAGTAGCCCAAATTTATATGGCTACACCTTC
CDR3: CASSSPNLYGYTF

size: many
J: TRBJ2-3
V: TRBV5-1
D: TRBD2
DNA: TGCGCCAGCAGCTTGGCCCATAGCGGGGGTACAGATACGCAGTATTTT
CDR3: CASSLAHSGGTDTQYF

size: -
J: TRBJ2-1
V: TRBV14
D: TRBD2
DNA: TGTGCCAGCAGCCAAGGTCCCCAACGGGAGGGCCAGGTGTCCACCCAATATGAGCAGTTCTTC
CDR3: CASSQGPQREGQVSTQYEQFF

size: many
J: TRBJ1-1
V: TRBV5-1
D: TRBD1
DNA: TGCGCCAGCAGCTCCCGACAGGGAGGTATCGGCACTGAAGCTTTCTTT
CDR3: CASSSRQGGIGTEAFF

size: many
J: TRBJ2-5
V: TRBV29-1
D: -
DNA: TGCAGCGTTGTCCTCAGGGGAGGGATCCAAGAGACCCAGTACTTC
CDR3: CSVVLRGGIQETQYF

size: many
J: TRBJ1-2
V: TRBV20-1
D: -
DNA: TGCAGTGCTCCCCCTGGGGTTGACTATGGCTACACCTTC
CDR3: CSAPPGVDYGYTF

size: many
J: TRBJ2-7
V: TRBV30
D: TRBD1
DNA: TGTGCCTGGAGTGCCACCACGAGCAGGGGGCACGAGCAGTACTTC
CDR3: CAWSATTSRGHEQYF

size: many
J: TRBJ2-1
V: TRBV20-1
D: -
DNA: TGCAGTGCTAGAGATGGAAGGGGATCCAATGAGCAGTTCTTC
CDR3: CSARDGRGSNEQFF

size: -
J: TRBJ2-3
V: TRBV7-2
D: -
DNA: TGTGCCAGCAGGGGTTTTTCGTATCTAGCGGATACGCAGTATTTT
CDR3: CASRGFSYLADTQYF

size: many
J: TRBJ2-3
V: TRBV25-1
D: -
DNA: TGTGCCAGCAGTGTCAAACGGGGAAGCACAGATACGCAGTATTTT
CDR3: CASSVKRGSTDTQYF

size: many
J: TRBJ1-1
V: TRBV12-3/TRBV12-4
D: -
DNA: TGTGCCAGCAGTTCTAGGCCGAACACTGAAGCTTTCTTT
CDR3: CASSSRPNTEAFF

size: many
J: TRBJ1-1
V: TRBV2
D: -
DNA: TGTGCCAGCAGTGAGGGCCGGATGAACACTGAAGCTTTCTTT
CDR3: CASSEGRMNTEAFF

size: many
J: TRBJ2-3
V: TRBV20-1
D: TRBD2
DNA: TGCAGTGGAGCAGCGGGGGTCACAGATACGCAGTATTTT
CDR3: CSGAAGVTDTQYF

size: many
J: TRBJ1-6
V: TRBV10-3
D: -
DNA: TGTGCCATCAGTGAATCCGGGACCCTGGAGCCGTCCTATAATTCACCCCTCCACTTT
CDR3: CAISESGTLEPSYNSPLHF

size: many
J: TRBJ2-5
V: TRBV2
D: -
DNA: TGTGCCAGCAGTGTGCTGGAAGGGAGCCAAGAGACCCAGTACTTC
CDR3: CASSVLEGSQETQYF

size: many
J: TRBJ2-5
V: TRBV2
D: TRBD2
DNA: TGTGCCCTACTAGCGGGAGGACAAGAGACCCAGTACTTC
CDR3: CALLAGGQETQYF

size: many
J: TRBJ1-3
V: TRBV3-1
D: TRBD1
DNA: TGTGCCAGCAGCTGGACAGGGGGCGTCTCTGGAAACACCATATATTTT
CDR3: CASSWTGGVSGNTIYF

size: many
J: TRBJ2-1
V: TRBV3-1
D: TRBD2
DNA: TGTGCCAGCAGCGGTGCTTTAGCGGGAGTAATCCACAATGAGCAGTTCTTC
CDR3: CASSGALAGVIHNEQFF

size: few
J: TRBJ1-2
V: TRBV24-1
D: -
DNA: TGTGCCACCAGTGATTTGCATCGGCCAACTGGGGTTTATGGCTACACCTTC
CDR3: CATSDLHRPTGVYGYTF

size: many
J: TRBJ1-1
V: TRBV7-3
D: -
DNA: TGTGCCAGCAGCTTGACAGATCTTGGGAACACTGAAGCTTTCTTT
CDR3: CASSLTDLGNTEAFF

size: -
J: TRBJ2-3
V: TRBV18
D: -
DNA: TGTGCCAGCTCAGGTGGACCCACAGATACGCAGTATTTT
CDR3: CASSGGPTDTQYF

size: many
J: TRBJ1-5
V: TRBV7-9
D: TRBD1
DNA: TGTGCCAGCAGCTTAGGGACAGGGCGTCAGCCCCAGCATTTT
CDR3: CASSLGTGRQPQHF

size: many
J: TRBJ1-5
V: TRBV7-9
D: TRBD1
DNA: TGTGCCAGCAGCCGCGCGGGACAGGGTAATCAGCCCCAGCATTTT
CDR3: CASSRAGQGNQPQHF

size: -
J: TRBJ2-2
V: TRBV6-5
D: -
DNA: TGTGCCAGCAGTCTCGTAGGCCCAAACACCGGGGAGCTGTTTTTT
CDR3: CASSLVGPNTGELFF

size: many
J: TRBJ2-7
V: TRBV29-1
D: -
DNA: TGCAGCGTTGGAGGTACATTCTCCTACGAGCAGTACTTC
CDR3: CSVGGTFSYEQYF

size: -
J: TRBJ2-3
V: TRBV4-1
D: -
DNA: TGCGCCAGCAGCCAAGCAGGAGTCCCGACAGATACGCAGTATTTT
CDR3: CASSQAGVPTDTQYF

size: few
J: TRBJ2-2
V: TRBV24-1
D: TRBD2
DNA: TGTGCCACCAGTGAGCTTAGCGGGGGGGCGAACACCGGGGAGCTGTTTTTT
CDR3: CATSELSGGANTGELFF

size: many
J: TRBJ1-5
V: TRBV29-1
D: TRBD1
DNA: TGCAGCGTTGTTCTTCGGGACAGGGGTCAGCCCCAGCATTTT
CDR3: CSVVLRDRGQPQHF

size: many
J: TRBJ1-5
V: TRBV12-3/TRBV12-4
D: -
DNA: TGTGCCAGCAGTTTGAGGGGTTCTCAGCCCCAGCATTTT
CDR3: CASSLRGSQPQHF

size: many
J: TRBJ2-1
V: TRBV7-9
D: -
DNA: TGTGCCAGCAGCTTATTCAGCAATGAGCAGTTCTTC
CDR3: CASSLFSNEQFF

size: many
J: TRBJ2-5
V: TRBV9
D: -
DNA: TGTGCCAGCAGCGCTAACCCCGCCTACCCTCAAGAGACCCAGTACTTC
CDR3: CASSANPAYPQETQYF

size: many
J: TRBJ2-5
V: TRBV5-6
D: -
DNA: TGTGCCAGCAGCTTTAGGACTGTTTCCCAAGAGACCCAGTACTTC
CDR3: CASSFRTVSQETQYF

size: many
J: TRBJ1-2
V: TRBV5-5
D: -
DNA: TGTGCCAGCAGCTCGGCCGGGGGGTTTGGCTACACCTTC
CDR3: CASSSAGGFGYTF

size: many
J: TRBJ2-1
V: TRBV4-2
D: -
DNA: TGTGCCAGCAGCCAAACCAAGCGGGATGAGCAGTTCTTC
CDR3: CASSQTKRDEQFF

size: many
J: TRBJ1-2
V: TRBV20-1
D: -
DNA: TGCAGTGCTAGGGTGGCAGGGACCGGAGACTATGGCTACACCTTC
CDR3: CSARVAGTGDYGYTF

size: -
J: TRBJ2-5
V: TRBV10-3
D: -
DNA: TGTGCCATCAGTGTGGGGGGTCCCCAAGAGACCCAGTACTTC
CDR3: CAISVGGPQETQYF

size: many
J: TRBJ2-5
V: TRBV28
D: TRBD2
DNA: TGTGCCAGCAGCCCCTTTAGGGGAGGGCAAGAGACCCAGTACTTC
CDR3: CASSPFRGGQETQYF

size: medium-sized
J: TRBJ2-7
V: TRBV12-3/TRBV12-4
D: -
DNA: TGTGCCAGCAGTTTAGTTAACGAGCAGTACTTC
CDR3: CASSLVNEQYF

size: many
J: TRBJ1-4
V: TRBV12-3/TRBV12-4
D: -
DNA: TGTGCCAGCAGTTTATGGGGGGATATCGATGAAAAACTGTTTTTT
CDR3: CASSLWGDIDEKLFF

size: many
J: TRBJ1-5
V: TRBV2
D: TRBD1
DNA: TGTGCCAGTAGAACAGGGGGAGGCAATCAGCCCCAGCATTTT
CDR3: CASRTGGGNQPQHF

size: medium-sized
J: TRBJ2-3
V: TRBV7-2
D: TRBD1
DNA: TGTGCCAGCAGCGCAATAGGTCGACAGGGTAGGACAGATACGCAGTATTTT
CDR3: CASSAIGRQGRTDTQYF

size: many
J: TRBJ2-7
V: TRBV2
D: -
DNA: TGTGCCAGCGGGTCAAGGGATCCCGCCTACGAGCAGTACTTC
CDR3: CASGSRDPAYEQYF

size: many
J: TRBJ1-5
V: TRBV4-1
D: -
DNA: TGCGCCAGCAGCCAAGATCCCTTTAGCAATCAGCCCCAGCATTTT
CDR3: CASSQDPFSNQPQHF

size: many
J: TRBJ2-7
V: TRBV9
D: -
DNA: TGTGCCAGCAGCGTAGATCCTCCAGGCGACGAGCAGTACTTC
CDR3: CASSVDPPGDEQYF

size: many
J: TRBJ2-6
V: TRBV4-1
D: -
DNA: TGCGCCAGCAGCCAAGAGGACTTCGGGTCTGCTGGGGCCAACGTCCTGACTTTC
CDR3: CASSQEDFGSAGANVLTF

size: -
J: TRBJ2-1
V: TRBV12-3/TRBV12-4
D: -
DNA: TGTGCCAGCAGTCCCGGGTGGAGCTCCTACAATGAGCAGTTCTTC
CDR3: CASSPGWSSYNEQFF

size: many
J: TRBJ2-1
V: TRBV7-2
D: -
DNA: TGTGCCAGCAGCTTGAGTGGCAATGAGCAGTTCTTC
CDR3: CASSLSGNEQFF

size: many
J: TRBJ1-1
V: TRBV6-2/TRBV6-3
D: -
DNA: TGTGCCAGCAGTTATTGGACGGAGAACACTGAAGCTTTCTTT
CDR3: CASSYWTENTEAFF

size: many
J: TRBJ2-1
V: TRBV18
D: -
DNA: TGTGCCAGCTCACCAACATTTGGGGGAAATGAGCAGTTCTTC
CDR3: CASSPTFGGNEQFF

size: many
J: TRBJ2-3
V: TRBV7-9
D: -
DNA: TGTGCCAGCAGCTTAGGCAGGCACACAGATACGCAGTATTTT
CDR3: CASSLGRHTDTQYF

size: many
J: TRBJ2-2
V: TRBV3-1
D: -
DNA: TGTGCCAGCAGCCCTACGAGTTTGGGCACCGGGGAGCTGTTTTTT
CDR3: CASSPTSLGTGELFF

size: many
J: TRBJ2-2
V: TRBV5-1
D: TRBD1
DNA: TGCGCCAGCAGCGAGGGACAGCCCGGGGAGCTGTTTTTT
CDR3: CASSEGQPGELFF